The entry below describes one T cell receptor (beta chain). Its antigen remains unidentified. Mismatch with germline at one junction end may stem from a read error. The data stem from a study of tumor-infiltrating lymphocytes in primary liver carcinoma. For the study at large: Stage T1-T3 N0M0 tumors measured about 4 to 11 cm at most. Study results and caveats: Tumors had a significantly higher top-250-clone fraction than blood (p = 0.039). The proportion of top clones found throughout all five tumor regions was only about 7-24%.

Scientists recovered RNA and DNA together from approximately 20-30 mg of unsorted bulk tissue. At sampling, these chronic HBV carriers had received no treatment. Priming with a constant-region primer yielded TCR beta cDNA from about 510 ng total RNA. Three-round nested multiplex PCR performed with slightly modified ARM-PCR produced the TCR beta libraries. With TRBV1-TRBV30 forward primers and a C-beta reverse primer, the first two PCR rounds were run for around 10 cycles each. MiXCR, run by TCRdb on the multiplex PCR reads, gives a single entry per CDR3 protein. The top ten hold around a quarter of the sample, which has 75,000 or so distinct CDR3 sequences, more than 60% seen once. The CDR3 contains 13 residues. Germline V gene lookup returns CDR1 SQVTM and CDR2 ANQGSEA.

This TCR was recovered from a man between 35 and 55 years old with primary liver carcinoma and hepatitis B virus infection. The chain uses TRBV29-1 and TRBJ2-5, with 7 bases identical to TRBD1. The sample was liver tumor tissue from sampling region 4. Sample subset: tumor region T4, right-lateral pole. CDR3 sequence (DNA): TGCAGCGTTGTCAGGGGGAAGGGAGAGGCCCAGTACTTC. Translating gives CSVVRGKGEAQYF.